These 16 T cell receptor beta chains share one sample of origin, sequenced in a study of blood T cell repertoires in COVID-19. The table came from immunoSEQ multiplex PCR; TCRdb's copy has only in-frame clones and leaves some out. The table has approximately 190,000 clones, roughly 80% seen once. The specimen sequenced was peripheral blood. The source of these receptors is a woman aged 25 to 39 with acute or convalescent COVID-19.

This chain connects TRBV12-3 or TRBV12-4 to TRBJ1-6; D is unclear. The CDR3 is 12 residues long. V dropped 3 bases and J dropped 7 bases, with 4 bases sitting between them. The CDR3 loop is CASSLGNSPLHF. The CDR3 DNA follows: TGTGCCAGCAGTTTGGGCAATTCACCCCTCCACTTT.

The V call is TRBV9, the J call TRBJ2-2; no clear D gene. Germline lookup yields CDR1 SGDLS and CDR2 YYNGEE. Trimming took off 0 bases at V and 7 bases at J, with 7 bases between the two ends. The CDR3 is made up of 13 amino acids. In DNA form, the CDR3 reads TGTGCCAGCAGCGTAGCGGGTTTCGGGGAGCTGTTTTTT. It encodes CASSVAGFGELFF.

The chain employs TRBV5-4 and TRBJ2-1, with 8 bases aligning to TRBD2. This CDR3 comprises 14 residues. The ends lost 3 bases at V and 10 bases at J; junction bases unmatched: 9. The germline V gene encodes CDR1 SGHNT and CDR2 YYREEE (reference sequence). The CDR3 protein is CASSSPLSSGEQFF. In DNA, the CDR3 is TGTGCCAGCAGCTCGCCCCTCTCTAGCGGGGAGCAGTTCTTC. Complete variable domain (other parts from reference TRBV5-4 and TRBJ2-1): ETGVTQSPTHLIKTRGQQVTLRCSSQSGHNTVSWYQQALGQGPQFIFQYYREEENGRGNFPPRFSGLQFPNYSSELNVNALELDDSALYLCASSSPLSSGEQFFGPGTRLTVL.

The rearrangement joins TRBV27 to TRBJ1-4; possible D gene TRBD1, 5 bases. The germline V and J ends were trimmed by 8 bases and 8 bases, with 15 bases remaining between them. Germline-derived CDR1 and CDR2 are MNHEY and SMNVEV (reference sequence). The CDR3 is 13 amino acids. Here the CDR3 DNA reads TGTGCCAGCTCAACAGGAGGGCGGGAAAAACTGTTTTTT. Protein sequence: CASSTGGREKLFF.

The genes are TRBV5-1 and TRBJ1-1; D not resolved. The CDR3 extends over 14 amino acids. V was pared by 0 bases and J by 4 bases, with 10 bases between. CDR1 and CDR2 (germline): SGHRS, YFSETQ. The CDR3 nucleotides are TGCGCCAGCAGCTTGGATCCGGTTAGCACTGAAGCTTTCTTT. Residues: CASSLDPVSTEAFF.

The rearrangement joins TRBV13 to TRBJ1-1; TRBD1 matches 9 bases. Germline V gives CDR1 PRHDT, CDR2 FYEKMQ (reference sequence). With V trimmed by 5 bases and J by 7 bases, 5 bases remained unmatched. CDR3 size: 13 residues. The CDR3, as DNA: TGTGCCAGCAGCCGGGACAGGGCGTTTGAAGCTTTCTTT. This encodes CASSRDRAFEAFF.

The V gene is TRBV2, the J gene TRBJ2-3, with D possibly TRBD2 on 6 matching bases. Germline V gene lookup returns CDR1 SNHLY and CDR2 FYNNEI. This CDR3 is 14 amino acids long. The V and J ends lost 5 bases and 8 bases respectively, with 17 bases between them. The CDR3 coding sequence is TGTGCCAGCAGTCGGGACTCCGGAAGCGGTACGCAGTATTTT. Translated, it gives CASSRDSGSGTQYF.

Details on this clone: Relative to the germline gene, one junction end is altered; a read error may explain this. This chain joins TRBV19 and TRBJ1-4; TRBD1 is a possible D gene (5 bases). Germline values: CDR1 LNHDA, CDR2 SQIVND (reference sequence). This CDR3 has 8 residues. The DNA of the CDR3 is TGTGCCAGTAGTCCTTGGGGCTTT. The encoded protein is CASSPWGF.

The CDR3 is CASSIQSGNTIYF. The CDR3 bases are TGTGCCAGTAGTATACAATCTGGAAACACCATATATTTT. The chain employs TRBV19 and TRBJ1-3; D is uncertain. Trimming took off 2 bases at V and 1 base at J, with 3 bases between the two ends. CDR1 and CDR2 from the germline V gene are LNHDA and SQIVND (reference sequence). This CDR3 is 13 amino acids long.

The chain carries TRBV15 and TRBJ2-1; 8 bases map to TRBD1. The junction had 4 bases not matched to a gene; V was cut back by 1 base and J by 5 bases. The V gene's germline CDR1 is LNHNV and CDR2 YYDKDF (reference sequence). The CDR3 loop spans 15 amino acids. The DNA of the CDR3 is TGTGCCACCAGCAGAGGGGACAGGACTCACAATGAGCAGTTCTTC. Protein: CATSRGDRTHNEQFF.

The chain uses TRBV19 and TRBJ2-1; a possible D gene is TRBD1 (6 bases). V shed 4 bases and J shed 9 bases, with 13 bases lying between them. Per germline, CDR1 LNHDA and CDR2 SQIVND (reference sequence). The CDR3 runs 13 residues. The CDR3 sequence: CASSTSQGSEQFF. The DNA of the CDR3 is TGTGCCAGTAGTACTTCACAGGGCAGTGAGCAGTTCTTC.

The genes are TRBV29-1 and TRBJ1-1; TRBD1 aligns across 9 bases. J lost 3 bases, V lost 4 bases, and 6 bases had no gene match. The CDR3 extends over 14 amino acids. Germline lookup yields CDR1 SQVTM and CDR2 ANQGSEA. The CDR3 DNA reads as TGCAGCGTTGGGACCGGGACAGGGCACACTGAAGCTTTCTTT. Translating gives CSVGTGTGHTEAFF.

This clone came up once. The chain carries TRBV7-2 and TRBJ1-5; D not certain. With 5 bases removed from V and 1 base from J, the gap between germline ends came to 12 bases. Germline lookup yields CDR1 SGHTA and CDR2 FQGNSA. The CDR3 has 15 amino acids. DNA of the CDR3: TGTGCCAGCAGCGACGCCGGGAGGAGCAATCAGCCCCAGCATTTT. It codes for CASSDAGRSNQPQHF.

The chain is built from TRBV28 and TRBJ2-1; 8 bases match TRBD1. The CDR3 is 15 residues long. Germline trimming cut 4 bases from V and 5 bases from J; bases unmatched to any gene: 7. Germline V gives CDR1 MDHEN, CDR2 SYDVKM. The CDR3 sequence is CASSSTTGANNEQFF. CDR3 DNA: TGTGCCAGCAGTTCCACGACAGGGGCGAACAATGAGCAGTTCTTC.

The chain couples TRBV9 to TRBJ2-5; TRBD1 aligns across 7 bases. Germline V gene sequence: CDR1 SGDLS, CDR2 YYNGEE. The CDR3 has 14 amino acids. Losses at the gene ends were 3 bases for V and 4 bases for J; bases not matched to a gene: 6. Written as DNA, the CDR3 is TGTGCCAGCAGCGGGGGACAGCAGCGAGAGACCCAGTACTTC. Translating it yields CASSGGQQRETQYF. Full variable domain (remainder filled in from reference TRBV9 and TRBJ2-5): DSGVTQTPKHLITATGQRVTLRCSPRSGDLSVYWYQQSLDQGLQFLIQYYNGEERAKGNILERFSAQQFPDLHSELNLSSLELGDSALYFCASSGGQQRETQYFGPGTRLLVL.

This clone was recorded a few times. The chain couples TRBV14 to TRBJ1-2; D is uncertain. Germline V gene sequence: CDR1 SGHDN, CDR2 FVKESK. This CDR3 is 13 amino acids long. With 0 bases removed from V and 8 bases from J, the gap between germline ends came to 10 bases. The CDR3 DNA follows: TGTGCCAGCAGCCAAGATCTTGAGGGCGGCTACACCTTC. Translated: CASSQDLEGGYTF.